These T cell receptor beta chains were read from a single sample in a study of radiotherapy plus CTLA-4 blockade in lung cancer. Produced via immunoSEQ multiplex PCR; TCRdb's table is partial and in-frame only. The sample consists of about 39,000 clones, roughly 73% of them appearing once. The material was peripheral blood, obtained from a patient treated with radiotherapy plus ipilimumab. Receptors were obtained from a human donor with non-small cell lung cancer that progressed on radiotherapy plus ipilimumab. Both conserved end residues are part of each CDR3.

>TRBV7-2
CASSRPGVRTGELFF
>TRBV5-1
CASSYDRSTDTQYF
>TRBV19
CASSKGAGGFDEQYF
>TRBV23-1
CASSQGTGSFSYNSPLHF
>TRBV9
CASSMSGVSNQPQHF
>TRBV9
CASSVGLSNSGGANQETQYF
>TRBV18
CASFPGQGRNEQFF
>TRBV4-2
CASSQEGTGIYEQYF
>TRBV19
CASSGIGTGKQETQYF
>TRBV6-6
CASSNQRGGSYNEQFF
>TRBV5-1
CASSLYVSYEQYF
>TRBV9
CASSVGPLTYNEQFF
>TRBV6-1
CASSGLQGAGELFF
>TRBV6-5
CASSFAGLYNSPLHF
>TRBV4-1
CASSLTRSNTEAFF
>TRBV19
CASRPTGTTDTQYF
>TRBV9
CASSRQPGASSYEQYF
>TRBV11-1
CASSLRAGDYNEQFF
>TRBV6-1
CASRGLLARSTQYF
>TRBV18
CASSPQGEAFF
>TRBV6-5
CASSYGGAQFTDTQYF
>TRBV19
CATSSSGIKTYSSYNEQFF
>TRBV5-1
CASSFSGANYGYTF
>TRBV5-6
CASSIKPGQWAFF
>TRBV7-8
CASSPGYRGTNTEAFF
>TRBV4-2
CASSQDRTSTDTQYF
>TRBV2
CASSGTGIGYEQYF
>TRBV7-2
CASSVQGLRTEAFF
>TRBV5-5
CASSLIWASGTDTQYF
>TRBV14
CASSQDPTDYGYTF
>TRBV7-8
CASSSGTSSNEQFF